The 8 T cell receptor beta chains listed next were all sequenced from one sample in a study of tumor-infiltrating lymphocytes in primary liver carcinoma (dated 2017 in TCRdb). Blood RNA was extracted from unsorted whole blood with TRIzol reagent; germline DNA came from the DNeasy Blood & Tissue kit. TCRdb shows the sequencer as Illumina HiSeq 2500. Starting from around 520 ng total RNA, TCRbeta-specific cDNA was produced by reverse transcription with a constant-region primer and ProtoScript II reverse transcriptase. Construction of the TCRbeta libraries relied on three nested rounds of multiplex PCR, following a slightly modified ARM-PCR procedure. Each of the first two PCR rounds ran for roughly 9 cycles and used multiplex TRBV1-TRBV30 forward primers together with a Cbeta reverse primer. TCRdb trimmed the raw reads at Q25, called clones with MiXCR and kept productive beta chains. When rows share a CDR3 protein, they turn into one entry using the most common DNA and genes. In this sample the table shows a few hundred thousand distinct CDR3 sequences, approximately 54% of which occur a single time. Together, the top ten hold about a sixth of the sample.

Sequenced: peripheral blood. Receptor source: a woman in her twenties or thirties with primary liver carcinoma and hepatitis B virus infection.

In regard to this clonotype: An end of the junction does not agree with germline; a read error may underlie this. This chain joins TRBV11-2 and TRBJ2-1; 10 nucleotides agree with TRBD2. Germline V CDR1 and CDR2: SGHAT, FQNNGV. The CDR3 is made up of 15 amino acids. CDR3 DNA: TGTGCCAACAGCTTCAGCGGGAGGGGATACAATGAGCAGTCCTTC. Its protein is CANSFSGRGYNEQSF.

The rearrangement uses TRBV6-5 and TRBJ1-6; unclear D gene. Germline V gives CDR1 MNHEY, CDR2 SVGAGI. The CDR3 is made up of 14 amino acids. The ends were cut back, 4 bases at V and 8 bases at J, with 12 bases in the middle. CDR3 region: CASSFSGNDSPLHF. For the CDR3, the DNA is TGTGCCAGCAGTTTTTCTGGGAATGATTCACCCCTCCACTTT.

The chain joins TRBV7-9 to TRBJ2-1, with D perhaps TRBD2 (6 bases). This CDR3 is 17 amino acids long. Germline lookup yields CDR1 SEHNR and CDR2 FQNEAQ (reference sequence). V dropped 5 bases and J dropped 7 bases, with 24 bases sitting between them. The CDR3 here is CASSSSWAGLLGNEQFF. The CDR3 DNA is TGTGCCAGCAGCAGTAGTTGGGCGGGACTCCTTGGAAATGAGCAGTTCTTC.

This chain joins TRBV28 and TRBJ1-1; possibly TRBD1 for D (6 bases). Trimming removed 7 bases from V and 7 bases from J, with 22 bases in between. The CDR3 spans 15 residues. The V gene's germline CDR1 is MDHEN and CDR2 SYDVKM. The CDR3 bases are TGTGCCAGCACTTGGTCTCGGGGGCGAGGGAATGAAGCTTTCTTT. This encodes CASTWSRGRGNEAFF.

The chain has TRBV12-3 or TRBV12-4 and TRBJ1-3; weak D call: TRBD1 (6 bases). The V end was cut by 9 bases, the J end by 9 bases, with 24 bases between. The CDR3 length is 15 residues. For the CDR3, the DNA is TGTGCCAGTACTTCAGGACAGACGTTAAGTAGCACCATATATTTT. This encodes CASTSGQTLSSTIYF.

Note on this clonotype: One end of the junction does not line up with germline, which may come from a read error. V and J are TRBV11-3 and TRBJ1-1, with 7 bases lining up with TRBD1. CDR1 is SGHNT and CDR2 is YENEEA in the germline V gene. There are 14 residues in the CDR3. The chain's CDR3 is CASSLAGGGIEASF. For the CDR3, the DNA is TGTGCCAGCAGCTTAGCAGGGGGTGGCATTGAAGCTTCCTTT.

Turning to this clonotype: Being one base from a much bigger clone, this may be a read error. CDR3 in amino acids: CASSEDRVGERYF. The CDR3 region has the DNA TGTGCCAGCAGCGAGGACAGGGTAGGAGAGCGGTACTTC. V usage is TRBV11-2 and J usage is TRBJ2-7; 8 bases are a match to TRBD1. Germline V gene sequence: CDR1 SGHAT, CDR2 FQNNGV. CDR3 length equals 13 residues.

Remarks on this clonotype: A much larger clone differs by one base, so this may be a read error. The gene calls are TRBV12-3 or TRBV12-4 and TRBJ2-4; the D gene is possibly TRBD2 (5 bases). This CDR3 is 14 amino acids long. V shed 4 bases and J shed 3 bases, with 10 bases lying between them. CDR3: CASSSAGVKNIQYF. The CDR3 nucleotides are TGTGCCAGCAGTTCCGCCGGGGTCAAAAACATTCAGTACTTC.